This TCR beta chain is from a study of radiation and T cells in renal cell carcinoma (dated by TCRdb to the early 2020s). Regarding the complete study: In total, 50 to 55 samples underwent TCR beta sequencing: about 26 tumors plus 27 peripheral blood samples. The final blood draw was performed at 4 weeks after radiation, at the same time as nephrectomy. Across all 50 or so samples, more than 4,000,000 unique CDR3 nucleotide sequences, encoding 2,658,974 unique CDR3 amino acid sequences, were identified.

Following the manufacturer's recommendations, the immunoSEQ kit was used to generate TCR beta libraries from genomic DNA. For library preparation, a first multiplex PCR was performed with proprietary primers, followed by a second PCR in which unique barcodes were added, and bead cleanups were performed after each round. Each sample batch included a kit-provided positive control reaction and a negative control reaction. The final libraries were assessed on an Agilent 4200 TapeStation D1000 ScreenTape, pooled by volume, and quantified by qPCR. Sequencing was performed on an Illumina NextSeq500 with a MidOutput 150-cycle cartridge, and 156 Read1 and 15 Index1 cycles were run with kit custom primers. The pooled library was loaded at roughly 1 pM with roughly 20% PhiX control spiked in. The published analysis was carried out like this. The vendor-processed data were analyzed in R, and a clonotype was defined as all T cells that share the same CDR3 nucleotide sequence. In the clone abundance analyses, frequencies in each sample were normalized to that sample's 10,000 most abundant clones. Public T cell clones, which averaged fewer than five per sample, were removed prior to analysis. Tumor-enriched clonotypes and baseline blood-enriched clonotypes were defined as those with an abundance difference of at least 32-fold between compartments. Clonotypes expanded or contracted between blood time points were identified with a beta-binomial differential abundance model. Similarity between tumor and blood repertoires was quantified using the Baroni-Urbani and Buser coefficient, and groups were compared with two-tailed Wilcoxon tests in R. TCRdb took over this immuneACCESS table, retaining in-frame rearrangements with V and J assigned. Such tables are incomplete; in checked studies, under half of the missing clones stem from an unresolved V gene, and the remainder is unexplained. That table is the source of V, J and clone size, and D and trimming were worked out from the DNA. The sample data list around 64,000 clones, and over 65% of these were observed just once. The ten largest clones take up less than 8% of the sample.

Only a few counts were recorded for this clone. Its antigen is unknown. Base qualities are not provided; no much larger clone lies one nucleotide away. Overall study outcomes, separate from this receptor: Tracking of blood repertoire dynamics stopped at four to five weeks after treatment, with no follow-up past that point. An increase in top tumor clonotypes in blood was observed from baseline to 2 weeks post-radiation, followed by contraction by 4 weeks, which was taken to suggest transient expansion of tumor-resident clones. Because pretreatment tumor biopsies were not available, the baseline intratumoral presence of clonotypes could not be determined. With a single-armed trial design, the study had no way to address how radiation dose or scheduling affects the TCR repertoire.

The time point label, as the study defines it: blood 4 weeks post-SBRT, at nephrectomy. What this sample's treatment or condition label stands for: 15 Gy SBRT to primary tumor, nephrectomy 4 weeks later. The samples were obtained from a clinical trial, where primary renal cell carcinomas were treated with 15 Gy stereotactic body radiation therapy and then removed by nephrectomy 4 weeks afterward. Serial peripheral blood from radiation-treated patients was sampled at baseline, 2 weeks and 4 weeks after SBRT to track tumor-enriched clonotypes. Every patient's renal cell carcinoma showed clear cell pathology. The QIAamp DNA Blood Mini Kit (Qiagen) was used to prepare genomic DNA for TCR sequencing. The analyses included just those samples that passed every quality control check. Here V drops 5 bases and J drops 6 bases, and the junction holds 6 bases not matched to any gene. The CDR3, from cysteine to phenylalanine, totals 14 residues. Here the CDR3 DNA is all that survives: 42 bases in frame from base 1. The germline V gene sets CDR1 to LGHNA and CDR2 to YSLEER.

The sequence links TRBV4-3 to TRBJ2-7; 11 central bases correspond to TRBD2. This TCR was sampled from a man in his sixties with renal cell carcinoma. The sample consisted of blood, taken from a patient whose treatment included radiotherapy and nephrectomy. The sequenced DNA: TGCGCCAGCAGCATGTTGCTAGCGGGGGGCGAGCAGTACTTC. Translated, this is CASSMLLAGGEQYF.